These 2 T cell receptor beta chains were all obtained from the same sample, sequenced in a study of fetal regulatory T cell absence and autoimmunity. The table came from immunoSEQ multiplex PCR; TCRdb's copy has only in-frame clones and leaves some out. This repertoire shows approximately 49,000 clones, about 80% found once; its top ten account for 0.35% to 0.45%. The sequenced sample consisted of cord blood. The receptors here all came from a newborn boy with IPEX syndrome.

CDR3 DNA sequence: TGTGCCAGCAGTCAAACCGGGACTAGTAGGGAGACCCAGTACTTC. Its protein is CASSQTGTSRETQYF. The chain is built from TRBV5-4 and TRBJ2-5, with 8 bases that match TRBD2. Trimming cost V 5 bases and J 5 bases; bases outside gene matches: 11. The CDR3 is 15 amino acids. CDR1 and CDR2 (germline): SGHNT, YYREEE (reference sequence).

The chain uses TRBV9 and TRBJ1-2; D not certain. Looked up from germline, CDR1 is SGDLS and CDR2 is YYNGEE. The CDR3 is 14 amino acids. Trimming stripped 4 bases from V and 3 bases from J, with 13 bases between. CDR3 protein: CASSPIGRHYGYTF. DNA of the CDR3: TGTGCCAGCAGCCCGATTGGTAGACACTATGGCTACACCTTC.